The 29 T cell receptor beta chains below were found in one sample sequenced in a study of cytomegalovirus exposure and HLA in healthy donors. In the PCR, 60 Vbeta and 13 Jbeta primers were used. Measured with immunoSEQ multiplex PCR; TCRdb has only the in-frame clones, and not every one. The sample yields 150,000 to 200,000 clones, approximately 79% seen once. The sample consisted of PBMCs. The receptors were sampled from a woman aged 25 to 45 in good health and CMV-seropositive.

J is TRBJ2-7 and V is TRBV5-6; possible D gene TRBD2, 7 bases. The germline V gene encodes CDR1 SGHDT and CDR2 YYEEEE. This CDR3 comprises 13 residues. The V gene lost 5 bases and the J gene lost 5 bases, with 14 bases spanning the gap. CDR3 sequence: CASRVRGGNEQYF. The DNA for the CDR3 is TGTGCCAGCAGGGTAAGGGGGGGCAACGAGCAGTACTTC.

In this sample, this clone turned up once. The chain has TRBV10-3 and TRBJ2-7, with D tentatively TRBD1 (5 bases). The CDR3 totals 14 residues. Germline V gives CDR1 ENHRY, CDR2 SYGVKD. V was shortened by 0 bases and J by 5 bases, with 11 bases between the two germline ends. In DNA form, the CDR3 reads TGTGCCATCAGTGAGTCGGCAGGGCTGGACGAGCAGTACTTC. Translated: CAISESAGLDEQYF.

The gene calls are TRBV19 and TRBJ2-2; TRBD1 matches 11 bases. The germline V gene has CDR1 LNHDA and CDR2 SQIVND (reference sequence). V lost 8 bases, J lost 3 bases, and 5 bases stayed unmatched. CDR3 size: 15 residues. Here the CDR3 DNA reads TGTGCCAGTTCAAGGGACAGGGGGGACACCGGGGAGCTGTTTTTT. Translation gives CASSRDRGDTGELFF. The full variable domain, its missing parts supplied by reference TRBV19 and TRBJ2-2, is DGGITQSPKYLFRKEGQNVTLSCEQNLNHDAMYWYRQDPGQGLRLIYYSQIVNDFQKGDIAEGYSVSREKKESFPLTVTSAQKNPTAFYLCASSRDRGDTGELFFGEGSRLTVL.

The chain has TRBV7-2 and TRBJ2-1, with TRBD1 matching 8 bases. CDR3 size: 15 residues. The junction had 5 bases not matched to a gene; V was cut back by 4 bases and J by 3 bases. The germline gives CDR1 SGHTA, CDR2 FQGNSA. CDR3 in DNA: TGTGCCAGCAGCTGGACAGGGATCGGCTACAATGAGCAGTTCTTC. Amino acids: CASSWTGIGYNEQFF. Full variable domain (missing parts from reference TRBV7-2 and TRBJ2-1): GAGVSQSPSNKVTEKGKDVELRCDPISGHTALYWYRQSLGQGLEFLIYFQGNSAPDKSGLPSDRFSAERTGGSVSTLTIQRTQQEDSAVYLCASSWTGIGYNEQFFGPGTRLTVL.

CDR3 sequence (DNA): TGTGCCTCGGGGGGCCTTCAAGAGACCCAGTACTTC. This translates into CASGGLQETQYF. The gene calls are TRBV6-6 and TRBJ2-5; tentative D call: TRBD2 (7 bases). From germline, CDR1 is MNHNY and CDR2 SVGAGI (reference sequence). The CDR3 loop spans 12 amino acids. With 11 bases removed from V and 2 bases from J, the gap between germline ends came to 12 bases.

V is TRBV4-1 and J is TRBJ2-1, with 12 bases matching TRBD2. From germline, CDR1 is MGHRA and CDR2 YSYEKL. J gave up 5 bases and V 6 bases, and 5 bases lay outside the gene matches. This CDR3 is 15 amino acids long. CDR3 sequence (DNA): TGCGCCAGCAGTCCCGGACTAGCGGGACACAATGAGCAGTTCTTC. It codes for CASSPGLAGHNEQFF.

The chain couples TRBV29-1 to TRBJ2-2; tentative D call: TRBD2 (6 bases). Germline CDR1 and CDR2: SQVTM and ANQGSEA. The CDR3 totals 13 residues. Deletions cut 7 bases from V and 8 bases from J, with 17 bases between. The CDR3 coding sequence is TGCAGCGCCCAGGGAGGCGGGTTTGGGGAGCTGTTTTTT. Amino acid sequence: CSAQGGGFGELFF.

This rearrangement joins TRBV7-2 to TRBJ2-7; tentative D call: TRBD2 (7 bases). This CDR3 has 17 amino acids. CDR1 and CDR2 (germline): SGHTA, FQGNSA. V was trimmed by 1 base and J by 2 bases, leaving 18 bases between them. The CDR3 reads CASSLDSTWGGPYEQYF. CDR3 sequence (DNA): TGTGCCAGCAGCTTAGATAGTACGTGGGGGGGCCCCTACGAGCAGTACTTC.

This rearrangement joins TRBV7-9 to TRBJ2-7, with a weak D call TRBD2 (6 bases). V gave up 3 bases and J gave up 5 bases, with 20 bases separating them. CDR1 is SEHNR, CDR2 FQNEAQ, per germline (reference sequence). There are 16 residues in the CDR3. CDR3 in DNA: TGTGCCAGCAGCTTCACCGGGACTCCGATTGTTGACGAGCAGTACTTC. Translated: CASSFTGTPIVDEQYF.

There are a few counts of this clone. The chain uses TRBV6-5 and TRBJ1-1, with 7 bases lining up with TRBD1. The germline gives CDR1 MNHEY, CDR2 SVGAGI. This CDR3 contains 14 residues. The J segment lost 5 bases and the V segment lost 4 bases, leaving 7 bases of the junction unmatched. The CDR3 sequence: CASSFTGVGTEAFF. As DNA, the CDR3 is TGTGCCAGCAGTTTCACAGGGGTAGGAACTGAAGCTTTCTTT.

This clone was seen only once. This chain uses TRBV10-2 with TRBJ1-4; TRBD1 matches 10 bases. V gave up 7 bases and J gave up 3 bases; unmatched junction bases: 5. There are 15 residues in the CDR3. Germline loops: CDR1 WSHSY, CDR2 SAAADI. The CDR3: CASKGGQGPNEKLFF. DNA of the CDR3: TGCGCCAGCAAGGGGGGACAGGGGCCTAATGAAAAACTGTTTTTT.

The chain links TRBV5-4 to TRBJ2-1, with D perhaps TRBD2 (6 bases). Germline V CDR1 and CDR2: SGHNT, YYREEE (reference sequence). The CDR3 is 16 amino acids. Trimming took off 5 bases at V and 2 bases at J, with 17 bases between the two ends. In nucleotides, the CDR3 is TGTGCCAGCAGAGGAGGGCGCATAGGTCCCTACAATGAGCAGTTCTTC. This translates into CASRGGRIGPYNEQFF.

The rearrangement links TRBV11-3 to TRBJ2-2; 7 nucleotides agree with TRBD2. Trimming took 5 bases from V and 8 from J; bases not matched to a gene: 11. The germline CDR1 and CDR2 sequences are SGHNT and YENEEA. CDR3 length equals 15 residues. The CDR3 here is CASSRGRAGMGELFF. CDR3 nucleotide sequence: TGTGCCAGCAGCCGGGGGAGGGCAGGGATGGGGGAGCTGTTTTTT.

The table lists this clone with a count of one. The chain combines TRBV30 with TRBJ1-1; tentatively, D is TRBD1 (5 bases). CDR1 and CDR2 from the germline V gene are GTSNPN and SVGIG (reference sequence). The CDR3 is 11 amino acids. The CDR3 nucleotides are TGTGCACGGACGGGGGGTCACGAAGCTTTCTTT. Its protein is CARTGGHEAFF.

The V gene is TRBV9, the J gene TRBJ1-5; TRBD1 is a possible D gene (5 bases). V lost 4 bases, J lost 5 bases, and 7 bases lay in between. Germline V gene sequence: CDR1 SGDLS, CDR2 YYNGEE. CDR3 length: 12 amino acids. The CDR3 DNA is TGTGCCAGCAGCCCGGGGGATCAGCCCCAGCATTTT. This encodes CASSPGDQPQHF. Complete variable domain (other parts from reference TRBV9 and TRBJ1-5): DSGVTQTPKHLITATGQRVTLRCSPRSGDLSVYWYQQSLDQGLQFLIQYYNGEERAKGNILERFSAQQFPDLHSELNLSSLELGDSALYFCASSPGDQPQHFGDGTRLSIL.

The rearrangement links TRBV9 to TRBJ1-6, with D tentatively TRBD1 (6 bases). The CDR3 sequence is 15 residues long. Germline V gene sequence: CDR1 SGDLS, CDR2 YYNGEE. V gave up 4 bases and J gave up 2 bases, with 10 bases separating them. CDR3 in amino acids: CASSSTGPYNSPLHF. The CDR3, as DNA: TGTGCCAGCAGCTCCACAGGGCCCTATAATTCACCCCTCCACTTT.

A single count supports this clone. The rearrangement uses TRBV5-1 and TRBJ1-1; 8 bases fit TRBD1. Trimming at V came to 4 bases and at J to 5 bases, leaving 7 bases not matched to a gene. Germline V CDR1 and CDR2: SGHRS, YFSETQ. CDR3 length: 14 residues. The CDR3: CASSLTGGTTEAFF. The CDR3 nucleotides read TGCGCCAGCAGCCTAACAGGGGGGACTACTGAAGCTTTCTTT.

The chain carries TRBV7-9 and TRBJ1-2, with 9 bases identical to TRBD1. J was trimmed by 4 bases and V by 1 base; bases with no gene match: 7. Per the germline V gene, CDR1 is SEHNR and CDR2 is FQNEAQ (reference sequence). The CDR3 has 16 amino acids. This chain's CDR3 is CASSLGGQGRSYGYTF. The CDR3 DNA follows: TGTGCCAGCAGCTTAGGGGGACAGGGTAGAAGCTATGGCTACACCTTC.

The V gene is TRBV4-2, the J gene TRBJ2-1; D is perhaps TRBD2 (5 bases). The germline V and J ends were trimmed by 0 bases and 0 bases, with 18 bases remaining between them. This CDR3 spans 19 amino acids. Germline V gene lookup returns CDR1 LGHNA and CDR2 YNFKEQ. Here the CDR3 reads CASSQEMGSGLSSYNEQFF. For the CDR3, the DNA is TGTGCCAGCAGCCAAGAGATGGGGAGCGGCCTAAGCTCCTACAATGAGCAGTTCTTC.

The chain links TRBV4-3 to TRBJ1-5, with 7 positions matching TRBD1. The V gene end was trimmed by 0 bases and the J gene end by 5 bases; junction bases not matched to a gene: 7. The CDR3 covers 16 residues. The germline CDR1 and CDR2 sequences are LGHNA and YSLEER. CDR3 residues: CASSQDLGDSYQPQHF. CDR3 bases: TGCGCCAGCAGCCAAGATTTAGGGGACAGTTATCAGCCCCAGCATTTT.

The chain joins TRBV6-6 to TRBJ1-2; D gene uncertain. The V end was cut by 0 bases, the J end by 6 bases, with 5 bases between. Per germline, CDR1 MNHNY and CDR2 SVGAGI (reference sequence). The CDR3 runs 12 residues. The CDR3 DNA sequence: TGTGCCAGCAGTTACTCATCAGATGGCTACACCTTC. Protein sequence: CASSYSSDGYTF.

The rearrangement joins TRBV18 to TRBJ1-1; TRBD1 agrees at 7 bases. The CDR3 is 15 amino acids. V shed 2 bases and J 5 bases; nucleotides not matched to a gene: 8. Germline V gives CDR1 KGHSH, CDR2 LQKENI. The CDR3 spells CASSPFETGRTEAFF. CDR3 sequence (DNA): TGTGCCAGCTCACCATTTGAGACAGGGCGTACTGAAGCTTTCTTT.

This chain links TRBV10-3 with TRBJ1-1, with a possible D match to TRBD1 (5 bases). Germline values: CDR1 ENHRY, CDR2 SYGVKD. The CDR3 runs to 15 residues. V was pared by 6 bases and J by 1 base, with 15 bases between. CDR3 loop: CAISPLGGANTEAFF. DNA of the CDR3: TGTGCCATCAGCCCGTTGGGGGGAGCGAACACTGAAGCTTTCTTT.

The chain carries TRBV6-1 and TRBJ2-7; TRBD2 matches 10 bases. This CDR3 comprises 17 residues. Unmatched junction bases numbered 10, after V lost 3 bases and J lost 2 bases. Germline CDR1 is MNHNS and CDR2 is SASEGT. CDR3 DNA: TGTGCCAGCAGTGAGACTCAGCCAGCGGGAGGGCCCTACGAGCAGTACTTC. Protein: CASSETQPAGGPYEQYF.

The chain combines TRBV7-8 with TRBJ1-2; a weak D match, TRBD1 (6 bases). Trimming took off 5 bases at V and 8 bases at J, with 21 bases between the two ends. The CDR3 has 15 amino acids. CDR1 and CDR2 (germline): SGHVS, FQNEAQ. The CDR3 coding sequence is TGTGCCAGCAGCCCCATTAGGGACAATCATGGCGGCTACACCTTC. Its protein is CASSPIRDNHGGYTF.

This clone was detected only a few times. The genes are TRBV11-3 and TRBJ2-6; TRBD1 agrees at 7 bases. V lost 3 bases to trimming and J lost 2 bases; unmatched junction nucleotides: 1. There are 15 residues in the CDR3. Germline V gene sequence: CDR1 SGHNT, CDR2 YENEEA. CDR3 sequence reads: CASSFDRAGANVLTF. The CDR3 nucleotides are TGTGCCAGCAGCTTCGACAGGGCTGGGGCCAACGTCCTGACTTTC. Full variable domain (remainder filled in from reference TRBV11-3 and TRBJ2-6): EAGVVQSPRYKIIEKKQPVAFWCNPISGHNTLYWYLQNLGQGPELLIRYENEEAVDDSQLPKDRFSAERLKGVDSTLKIQPAELGDSAVYLCASSFDRAGANVLTFGAGSRLTVL.

In this sample, this clone turned up once. The chain carries TRBV7-6 and TRBJ2-1; D uncertain. Germline CDR1 SGHVS, CDR2 FNYEAQ. V was pared by 4 bases and J by 7 bases, with 20 bases between. There are 16 residues in the CDR3. The CDR3 loop reads CASSSMYSRRTNEQFF. The CDR3 region has the DNA TGTGCCAGCAGCTCAATGTACAGTCGACGTACGAATGAGCAGTTCTTC.

On this clone itself: An end of the junction does not agree with germline; a read error may underlie this. The chain recombines TRBV6-1 with TRBJ2-1; 13 nucleotides agree with TRBD2. The length of the CDR3 is 13 residues. The germline V gene has CDR1 MNHNS and CDR2 SASEGT. CDR3 in DNA: TGTGCCAGCACCTCGGGACTAGCGGGGTCTATAGTCTTC. This codes for CASTSGLAGSIVF.

This clone was found a few times. This chain connects TRBV18 to TRBJ2-3; 13 bases match TRBD2. The germline gives CDR1 KGHSH, CDR2 LQKENI. This CDR3 has 15 residues. The trim removed 8 bases at V and 4 bases at J, leaving 6 bases unmatched. This chain's CDR3 is CASTSTSGGPDTQYF. The CDR3 DNA reads TGTGCCAGCACCTCGACTAGCGGGGGGCCAGATACGCAGTATTTT. Supplemented by reference TRBV18 and TRBJ2-3, the full variable domain reads NAGVMQNPRHLVRRRGQEARLRCSPMKGHSHVYWYRQLPEEGLKFMVYLQKENIIDESGMPKERFSAEFPKEGPSILRIQQVVRGDSAAYFCASTSTSGGPDTQYFGPGTRLTVL.